This TCR beta chain was retrieved from a study of T-cell memory formation after mild COVID-19 (dated by TCRdb to 2020 to 2022). For the study in its entirety: TCR sequence clusters from the two donors were largely donor specific. In two donors, T-cell clones that expanded and contracted after mild COVID-19 were followed by sequencing TCRalpha and TCRbeta repertoires longitudinally. Two young, previously healthy adult volunteers made up the cohort, one male and one female.

PBMCs were isolated by Ficoll-Paque density gradient centrifugation. V is clipped by 7 bases and J by 2 bases, and the sequence between their germline boundaries is 12 bases long. CDR3 length: 12 amino acids, cysteine to phenylalanine. Just the 36-base CDR3 DNA is kept, in frame starting at base 1. CDR1 and CDR2, looked up from the germline V gene, are SQVTM and ANQGSEA. Broad study findings and their caveats: SARS-CoV-2 specificity was not confirmed for the second-wave clones peaking on day 37. The detection of some responding clones in pre-infection memory suggests that pre-existing cross-reactive memory T cells joined the SARS-CoV-2 response. The study covered only two mild cases, and larger cohorts including severe cases with pre-infection samples were considered necessary. Contracting CD4+ clones were found mainly in CM and EM memory subsets, while CD8+ clones were enriched in EMRA. Balanced CD4/CD8 phenotypes were observed for clones contracting from day 15 to 85, whereas a bias towards CD4+ was observed for a second wave of clones expanding from day 15 to 37.

The run used an Illumina NovaSeq 6000. TCRalpha and TCRbeta cDNA libraries were built by 5'RACE with constant-segment primers, adding sample barcodes and unique molecular identifiers. RNA was extracted from every sample with Trizol reagent. The libraries were amplified in two PCR steps, and the second step added a second sample barcode and Illumina TruSeq adapters. Sequencing of libraries was performed on an Illumina NovaSeq with 2 x 150 bp paired-end reads. In the paper's pipeline: Demultiplexing of reads and collapsing into UMI-guided consensus sequences were performed with migec v1.2.7. Using mixcr v2.1.11, the UMI consensuses were aligned to TRA and TRB V and J templates and assembled into clonotypes. A clonotype was counted as expanded or contracted only if both edgeR and NoisET called the change significant, with noise models trained on biological replicates. edgeR calls used a false discovery rate-adjusted p below 0.01 and a log2 fold-change threshold of 1. As an exploratory analysis of dynamics, max-normalized trajectories of the 1000 most abundant clonotypes were examined by PCA with hierarchical clustering. Each responding clone was given a CD4 or CD8 phenotype based on the CD4+ and CD8+ repertoires, which had been sequenced separately. TCRdb reworked the public reads: Q25 trimming with fastp, MiXCR clone assembly, productive beta chains retained. Each CDR3 protein gets just one entry, which takes the most common genes and DNA from the rows behind it. What appears here as the V and J calls and clone size reflects TCRdb's work, not the paper's. The sample profile shows 190,000 or so distinct CDR3 sequences; 20% to 25% of them were found once. 23% of the sample is held by the ten biggest clonotypes.

About this clonotype itself: It has no known antigen specificity. No much larger clone is present one base from it, and per-base qualities are unavailable.

The specimen was PBMCs or a T cell subset sorted from them (not recorded which). This clonotype originated in an adult woman who had mild COVID-19 (a few samples of this study predate the infection). The sample titles of this study are shuffled in the database, so cell type and time point are left out; the donor was told from shared clones. The chain uses TRBV29-1 and TRBJ2-7; the D segment cannot be called with confidence. The CDR3 protein: CSALGQTYEQYF. The nucleotide sequence reads TGCAGCGCTCTTGGGCAGACCTACGAGCAGTACTTC.